Following are 8 T cell receptor beta chains from one sample sequenced in a study of T cells in women clearing cervical HPV infection. The method was immunoSEQ multiplex PCR; TCRdb's version includes in-frame clones alone and lacks a portion of them. Its listing shows 20,000 to 25,000 clones. The sample was blood buffy coat. The receptor set was obtained from a woman between 18 and 69 years old with a cervical HPV16 infection that either progressed to CIN3+ or cleared (not recorded which).

Concerning this clone: The missing CDR3 end, 3 residues past where the read stops, is filled in from the germline J gene. Other DNA sequences in the same sample also yield this CDR3. This chain connects TRBV7-9 to TRBJ1-3; no clear D. Germline CDR1 SEHNR, CDR2 FQNEAQ (reference sequence). The length of the CDR3 is 11 residues. The sequenced part of the CDR3 DNA is TGTGCCAGCAGCCAACGAGGGTCA. It encodes CASSQRGS. The whole CDR3 sequence is CASSQRGSIYF.

Points on this clone: The junction and the germline gene differ at one end; a read error may be behind it. The CDR3 end lies 3 residues beyond the end of the read and is filled in from the germline J gene. The chain couples TRBV7-9 to TRBJ1-1, with unresolved D. CDR1 and CDR2 (germline): SEHNR, FQNEAQ (reference sequence). The CDR3 spans 13 residues. The DNA read from the CDR3 is TGTGCCAGCAGCTTAGACAAGAACCCTGAA. This translates into CASSLDKNPE. The entire CDR3 protein is CASSLDKNPEAFF.

Turning to this clone: The read stops 3 residues short of the end of the CDR3; the missing end is completed from the germline J gene. J is TRBJ2-3 and V is TRBV2; 8 nucleotides align to TRBD2. The CDR3 sequence is 14 residues long. With 7 bases clipped from V and 4 bases from J, the junction kept 7 bases outside the gene matches. Germline loops: CDR1 SNHLY, CDR2 FYNNEI. CDR3 residues: CASNGGAQSDTQYF. The CDR3 bases that were read are TGTGCCAGCAACGGGGGGGCCCAATCAGATACG.

Of note for this clone: The missing CDR3 end, 3 residues past where the read stops, is filled in from the germline J gene. The chain joins TRBV7-2 to TRBJ2-5, with D maybe TRBD2 (7 bases). The CDR3 runs to 15 residues. Germline V gene data show CDR1 as SGHTA and CDR2 as FQGNSA. The V and J ends lost 1 base and 5 bases respectively, with 14 bases between them. The CDR3 DNA, read in part, is TGTGCCAGCAGCTTAGGGGCGGGGGCAGGGGAGACC. Translation: CASSLGAGAGET. In full, the CDR3 is CASSLGAGAGETQYF.

The CDR3: CAWITGEDWKTQYF. The covered CDR3 bases are TGTGCCTGGATCACAGGGGAGGACTGGAAGACC. The chain is built from TRBV30 and TRBJ2-5; maybe TRBD1 (7 bases). The sequence runs out 3 residues before the end of the CDR3; the remainder is reconstructed from the germline J gene. This CDR3 is built from 14 residues. Germline CDR1 is GTSNPN and CDR2 is SVGIG (reference sequence). V gave up 4 bases and J gave up 6 bases, with 18 bases separating them.

Note on this clone: The missing CDR3 end, 3 residues past where the read stops, is filled in from the germline J gene. The chain combines TRBV29-1 with TRBJ1-5, with 7 bases aligning to TRBD1. With V trimmed by 6 bases and J by 2 bases, 1 base remained unmatched. This CDR3 is 12 amino acids long. The V gene's germline CDR1 is SQVTM and CDR2 ANQGSEA. The covered CDR3 bases are TGCAGCGTCGGACAGGGCAATCAGCCC. Translating gives CSVGQGNQP. The full CDR3 sequence reads CSVGQGNQPQHF.

A word on this clone: The read stops 3 residues short of the end of the CDR3; the missing end is completed from the germline J gene. The chain carries TRBV19 and TRBJ1-2, with D perhaps matching TRBD1 (6 bases). Germline CDR1 LNHDA, CDR2 SQIVND (reference sequence). The CDR3 loop spans 13 amino acids. Incomplete CDR3 DNA: TGTGCCAGTAGTATTGAGGGGGTAAATACC. Translated: CASSIEGVNT. The entire CDR3 is CASSIEGVNTYTF.

As for this clone: The sequence runs out 3 residues before the end of the CDR3; the remainder is reconstructed from the germline J gene. The chain has TRBV6-1 and TRBJ2-1, with 8 bases lining up with TRBD1. V was pared by 1 base and J by 6 bases, with 5 bases of the junction left unmatched. Germline V gene sequence: CDR1 MNHNS, CDR2 SASEGT. There are 15 residues in the CDR3. CDR3 protein: CASSEGTGPFNEQFF. CDR3 DNA (partial): TGTGCCAGCAGTGAAGGGACAGGGCCCTTCAATGAG.